The T cell receptor beta chain under discussion was sequenced for a study of type 1 regulatory T cells. Study information: T-allo10 is a Tr1-enriched, alloantigen-specific CD4 T cell product made in vitro.

Germline assignment: CDR1 DFQATT and CDR2 SNEGSKA (reference sequence). Trimming removed 1 base at V and 6 bases at J, with 3 bases between. The CDR3 extends over 10 amino acids. TCRdb fed the reads into MiXCR, producing one record per CDR3 protein. The data contain more than 60,000 distinct CDR3 sequences, almost 50% of them singletons. With respect to this clonotype: The target antigen is unknown.

The chain links TRBV20-1 to TRBJ1-2; D ambiguous. The TCR comes from a human donor in good health. Specimen: cultured non-Tr1 T cells, either the whole culture or a sorted T cell fraction (not recorded which). CDR3 region: CSARVDGYTF. The CDR3 DNA is TGCAGTGCTAGAGTTGATGGCTACACCTTC.